These 2 T cell receptor beta chains originate from one sample sequenced in a study of blood T cell repertoires in COVID-19. Clones were read by immunoSEQ multiplex PCR, and TCRdb kept only the in-frame ones, dropping some. Of about 230,000 clones listed, about 85% are singletons. Sequencing was carried out using peripheral blood. The receptors shown here come from a woman older than 75 with active or convalescent COVID-19.

CDR3 amino acids: CASKTEYYEQYF. CDR3 bases: TGTGCCAGCAAAACGGAGTACTACGAGCAGTACTTC. V is TRBV2 and J is TRBJ2-7; D gene ambiguous. There are 12 residues in the CDR3. Germline V lookup: CDR1 SNHLY, CDR2 FYNNEI. Trimming removed 7 bases at V and 3 bases at J, with 10 bases between.

The J gene is TRBJ2-5, the V gene TRBV10-3, with a weak D call TRBD1 (6 bases). Per germline, CDR1 ENHRY and CDR2 SYGVKD. V lost 8 bases and J lost 5, with 15 bases in between. This CDR3 contains 13 residues. The CDR3 region is CAIGGSEEETQYF. The CDR3 nucleotides are TGTGCCATCGGGGGCAGCGAGGAGGAGACCCAGTACTTC.